This TCR beta chain was found in a study of blood T cell repertoires in COVID-19. Study at large: Acute and convalescent COVID-19 specimens originated in the United States, Italy and Spain. T cells, B-cell-depleted T cells, or PBMCs supplied cDNA or gDNA.

This clone was detected only once. How the authors handled the data: Amplification of reference gene primers was used by the study to estimate nucleated cell counts. The repertoire was sequenced with immunoSEQ multiplex PCR; TCRdb's copy has only in-frame clones and lacks some. The DNA gave D and trimming, while V, J and clone size come from that table. The top ten hold approximately 5% of the sample, which has some 120,000 clones, around 88% seen once. This CDR3 has 19 amino acids. Looked up from germline, CDR1 is SGHNT and CDR2 is YENEEA. J lost 3 bases, V lost 0 bases, and 9 bases had no gene match.

The receptor comes from a human donor in a cohort sampled during active COVID-19. The J gene is TRBJ2-3, the V gene TRBV11-3, with 13 bases that match TRBD2. Sample: peripheral blood. CDR3 nucleotides: TGTGCCAGCAGCTTAGACTCAACTAGCGGGAGGGCCAAAACAGATACGCAGTATTTT. Amino acid sequence: CASSLDSTSGRAKTDTQYF.